Given below is one T cell receptor beta chain in context. This specimen belongs to a study of blood T cell repertoires in COVID-19. Study-wide background: The samples span acute and convalescent COVID-19 from the United States, Italy and Spain. T cells, B-cell-depleted T cells, or PBMCs supplied cDNA or gDNA.

Only in-frame clones appear in the TCRdb table, and some are missing; sequencing was by immunoSEQ multiplex PCR. The sample includes some 43,000 clones, 87% of them seen just once. The CDR3 consists of 14 residues. Germline V gives CDR1 SQVTM, CDR2 ANQGSEA. The V and J ends lost 4 bases and 4 bases, in that order; junction bases with no gene match: 3. The sample consisted of peripheral blood. The chain couples TRBV29-1 to TRBJ2-2, with 10 nucleotides matching TRBD2. The source is a man in his fifties or sixties with active COVID-19. The CDR3 nucleotides are TGCAGCGTTGTTCCTAGCGGGAGCACCGGGGAGCTGTTTTTT. It encodes CSVVPSGSTGELFF.